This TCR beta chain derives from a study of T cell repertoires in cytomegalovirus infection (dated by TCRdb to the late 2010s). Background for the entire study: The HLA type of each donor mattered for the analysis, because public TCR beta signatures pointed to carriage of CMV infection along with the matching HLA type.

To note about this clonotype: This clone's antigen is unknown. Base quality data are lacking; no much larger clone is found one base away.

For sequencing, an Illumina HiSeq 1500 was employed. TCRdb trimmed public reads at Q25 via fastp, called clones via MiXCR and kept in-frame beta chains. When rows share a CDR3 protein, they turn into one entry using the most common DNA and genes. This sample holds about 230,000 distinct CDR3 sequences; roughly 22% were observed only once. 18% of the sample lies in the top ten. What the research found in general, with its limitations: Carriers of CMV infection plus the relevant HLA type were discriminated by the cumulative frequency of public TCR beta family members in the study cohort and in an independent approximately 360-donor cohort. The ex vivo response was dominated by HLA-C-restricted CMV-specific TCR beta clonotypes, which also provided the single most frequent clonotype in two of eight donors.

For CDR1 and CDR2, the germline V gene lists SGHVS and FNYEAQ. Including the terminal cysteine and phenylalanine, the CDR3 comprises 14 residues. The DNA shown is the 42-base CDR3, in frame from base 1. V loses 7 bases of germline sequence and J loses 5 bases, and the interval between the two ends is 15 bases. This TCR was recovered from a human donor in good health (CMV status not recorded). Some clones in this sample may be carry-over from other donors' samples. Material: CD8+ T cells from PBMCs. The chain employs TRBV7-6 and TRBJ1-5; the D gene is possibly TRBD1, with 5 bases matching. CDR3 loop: CASTSGDHHQPQHF. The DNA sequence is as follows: TGTGCCAGCACCTCCGGGGACCACCATCAGCCCCAGCATTTT.